This T cell receptor beta chain was obtained from a study of vaccination and CD4 T cells after COVID-19. In the study overall: Some control cultures received a CEFX pool, which served as the positive control. Others received an HIV-1 Nef pool or no peptide.

This CDR3 is 19 amino acids long. Germline V gene lookup returns CDR1 LNHDA and CDR2 SQIVND (reference sequence). V was clipped by 0 bases and J by 2 bases, with 23 bases between them. The Oncomine TCR Beta short-read assay was applied to DNA of cultured CD4+ T cells. TCRdb re-derived calls from the PCR reads in MiXCR, one entry per CDR3 protein. This table has more than 15,000 distinct CDR3 sequences, 45% to 70% appearing once. About this clonotype: Its antigen is as yet unknown.

The sample's treatment: approximately 10-day PBMC culture with coronavirus spike peptide pools or control peptides (ViraFEST assay). Negative selection yielded CD4+ T cells from day-10 cultures. The chain combines TRBV19 with TRBJ2-7; D might be TRBD1 or TRBD2, each matching 5 bases. What was sequenced was CD4+ T cells from blood, cultured in vitro. This clonotype originated in a human donor who had recovered from COVID-19. For the CDR3, the DNA is TGTGCCAGTAGTATAGATTGGGCTAAATCCGGGACGAGTACCTACGAGCAGTACTTC. Translated: CASSIDWAKSGTSTYEQYF.